This T cell receptor (beta chain) emerged from a study of T cells in Graves' hyperthyroidism and ophthalmopathy. The V and J ends lost 4 bases and 3 bases respectively, with 16 bases between them. The length of the CDR3 is 15 residues. CDR1 is PRHDT, CDR2 FYEKMQ, per germline (reference sequence). Study conclusions and caveats: The model made its ophthalmopathy prediction, and onset followed a median about 5.9 months later.

This clonotype was observed a few times. Antigen specificity is unknown. Amplified TCR beta CDR3 regions derived from RNA transcripts. The TCR CDR3 first-round RT-PCR relied on the HTBI primer set. Each CDR3 protein is one row after TCRdb ran MiXCR on the multiplex PCR reads. The sample holds 350,000 to 450,000 distinct CDR3 sequences; about 18% are singletons and the top ten take approximately 33%. The chain combines TRBV13 with TRBJ2-7; D is unresolved. This clonotype originated in a woman in her thirties with Graves' hyperthyroidism that later progressed to Graves' ophthalmopathy. The specimen was blood. CDR3 bases: TGTGCCAGCAGCTCTCAGAGAGACATAGACTACGAGCAGTACTTC. This encodes CASSSQRDIDYEQYF.